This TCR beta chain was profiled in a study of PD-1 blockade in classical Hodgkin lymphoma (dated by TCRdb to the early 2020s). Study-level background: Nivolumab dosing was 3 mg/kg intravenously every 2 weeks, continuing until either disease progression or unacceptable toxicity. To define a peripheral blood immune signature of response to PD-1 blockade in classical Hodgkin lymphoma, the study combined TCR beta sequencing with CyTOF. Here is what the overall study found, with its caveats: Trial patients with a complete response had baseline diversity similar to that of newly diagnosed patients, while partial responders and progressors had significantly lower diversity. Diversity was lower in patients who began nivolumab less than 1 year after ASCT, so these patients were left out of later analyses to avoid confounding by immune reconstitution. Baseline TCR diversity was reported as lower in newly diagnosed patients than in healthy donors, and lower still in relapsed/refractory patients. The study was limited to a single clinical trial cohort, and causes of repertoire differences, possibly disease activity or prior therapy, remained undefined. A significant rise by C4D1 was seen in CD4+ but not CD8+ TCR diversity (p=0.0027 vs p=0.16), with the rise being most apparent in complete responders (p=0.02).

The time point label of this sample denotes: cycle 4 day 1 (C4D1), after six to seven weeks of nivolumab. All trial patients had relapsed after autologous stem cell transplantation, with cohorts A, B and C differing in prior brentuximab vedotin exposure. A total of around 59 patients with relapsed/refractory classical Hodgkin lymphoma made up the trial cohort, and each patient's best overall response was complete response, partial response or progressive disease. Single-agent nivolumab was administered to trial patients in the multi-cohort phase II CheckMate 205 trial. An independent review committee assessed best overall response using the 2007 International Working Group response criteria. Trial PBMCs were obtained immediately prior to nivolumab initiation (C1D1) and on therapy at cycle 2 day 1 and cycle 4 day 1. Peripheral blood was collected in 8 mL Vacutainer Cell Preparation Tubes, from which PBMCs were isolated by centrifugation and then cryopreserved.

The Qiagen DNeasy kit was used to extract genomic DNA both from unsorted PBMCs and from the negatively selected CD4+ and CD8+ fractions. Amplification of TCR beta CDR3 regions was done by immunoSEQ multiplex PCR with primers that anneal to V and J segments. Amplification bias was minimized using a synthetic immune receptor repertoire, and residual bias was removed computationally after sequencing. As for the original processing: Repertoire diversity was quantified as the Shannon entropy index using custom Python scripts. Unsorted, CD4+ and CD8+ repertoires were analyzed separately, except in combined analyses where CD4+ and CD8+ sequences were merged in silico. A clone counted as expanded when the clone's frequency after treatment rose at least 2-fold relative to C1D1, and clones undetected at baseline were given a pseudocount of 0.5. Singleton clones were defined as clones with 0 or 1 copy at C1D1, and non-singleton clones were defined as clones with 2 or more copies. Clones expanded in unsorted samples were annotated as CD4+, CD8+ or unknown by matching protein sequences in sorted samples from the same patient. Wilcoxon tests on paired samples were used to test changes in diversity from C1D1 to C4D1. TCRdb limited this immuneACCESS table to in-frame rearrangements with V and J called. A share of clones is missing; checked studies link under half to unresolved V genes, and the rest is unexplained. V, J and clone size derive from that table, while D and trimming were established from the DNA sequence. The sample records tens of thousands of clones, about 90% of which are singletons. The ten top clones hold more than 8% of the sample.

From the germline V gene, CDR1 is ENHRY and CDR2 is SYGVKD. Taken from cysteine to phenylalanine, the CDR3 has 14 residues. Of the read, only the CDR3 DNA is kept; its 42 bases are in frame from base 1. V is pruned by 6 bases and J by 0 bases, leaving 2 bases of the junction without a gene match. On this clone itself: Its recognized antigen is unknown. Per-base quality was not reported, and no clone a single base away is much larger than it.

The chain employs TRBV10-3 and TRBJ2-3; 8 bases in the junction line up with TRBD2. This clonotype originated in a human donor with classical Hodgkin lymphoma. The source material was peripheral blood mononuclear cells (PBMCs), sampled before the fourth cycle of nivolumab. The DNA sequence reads TGTGCCATCAGAGCGGGGGATAGCACAGATACGCAGTATTTT. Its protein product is CAIRAGDSTDTQYF.